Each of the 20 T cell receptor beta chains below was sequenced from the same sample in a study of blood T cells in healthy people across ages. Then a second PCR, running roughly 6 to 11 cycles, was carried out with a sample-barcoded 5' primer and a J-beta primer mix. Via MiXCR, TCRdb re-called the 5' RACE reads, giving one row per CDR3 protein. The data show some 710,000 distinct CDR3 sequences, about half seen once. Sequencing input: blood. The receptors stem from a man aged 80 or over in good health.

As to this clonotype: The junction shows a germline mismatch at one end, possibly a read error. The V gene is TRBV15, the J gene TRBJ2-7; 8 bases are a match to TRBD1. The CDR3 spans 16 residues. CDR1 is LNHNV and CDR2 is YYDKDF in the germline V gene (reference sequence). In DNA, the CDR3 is TGTGACACCAGCAGCACCGGGACAGGAGTCTCCTACGAGCAGTACTTC. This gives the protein CDTSSTGTGVSYEQYF.

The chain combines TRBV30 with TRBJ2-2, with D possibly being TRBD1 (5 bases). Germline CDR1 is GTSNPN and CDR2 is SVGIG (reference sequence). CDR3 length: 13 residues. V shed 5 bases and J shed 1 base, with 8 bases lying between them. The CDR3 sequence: CAWDRLNTGELFF. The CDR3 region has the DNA TGTGCCTGGGACAGACTGAACACCGGGGAGCTGTTTTTT.

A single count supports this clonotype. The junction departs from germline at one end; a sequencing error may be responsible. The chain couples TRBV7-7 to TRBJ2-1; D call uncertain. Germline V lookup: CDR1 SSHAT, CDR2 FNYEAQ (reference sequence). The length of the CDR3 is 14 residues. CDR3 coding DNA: TGTGCTAGCAGCGACCCATATTTCGGCAATGAGCAGTTCTTC. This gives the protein CASSDPYFGNEQFF.

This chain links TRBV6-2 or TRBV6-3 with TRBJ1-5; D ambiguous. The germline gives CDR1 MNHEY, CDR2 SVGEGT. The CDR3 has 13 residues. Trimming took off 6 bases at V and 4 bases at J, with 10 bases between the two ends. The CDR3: CASSRRENQPQHF. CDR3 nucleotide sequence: TGTGCCAGCAGCCGGAGGGAAAATCAGCCCCAGCATTTT.

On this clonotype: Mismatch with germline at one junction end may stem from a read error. DNA for the CDR3: TGTGCCGGCAGTTATTCGGCAGGACCCTACGAGCAGTACTTC. Translating it yields CAGSYSAGPYEQYF. The chain carries TRBV27 and TRBJ2-7; D gene uncertain. The CDR3 has 14 amino acids. Germline-derived CDR1 and CDR2 are MNHEY and SMNVEV (reference sequence).

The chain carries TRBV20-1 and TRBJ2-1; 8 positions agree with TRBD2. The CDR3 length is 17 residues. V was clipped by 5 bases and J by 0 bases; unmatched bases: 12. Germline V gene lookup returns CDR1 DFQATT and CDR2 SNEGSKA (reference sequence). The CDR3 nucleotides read TGCAGTGCTTTCGATGACCCGGGGGGGCACTCCTACAATGAGCAGTTCTTC. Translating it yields CSAFDDPGGHSYNEQFF.

Here the CDR3 DNA reads TGTGCCAGCAACGTGTTGACAGGGGAAGAGACCCAGTACTTC. Its protein is CASNVLTGEETQYF. The V gene is TRBV5-6, the J gene TRBJ2-5; 8 positions match TRBD1. After removal of 6 bases from V and 3 bases from J, the junction contained 7 bases not matched to a gene. This CDR3 spans 14 amino acids. Germline V CDR1 and CDR2: SGHDT, YYEEEE.

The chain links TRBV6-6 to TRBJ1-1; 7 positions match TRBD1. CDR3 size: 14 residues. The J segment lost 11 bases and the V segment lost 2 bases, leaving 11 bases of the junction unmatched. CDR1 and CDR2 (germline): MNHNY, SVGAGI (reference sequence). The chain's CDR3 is CASSYPTGEFRAFF. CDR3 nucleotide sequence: TGTGCCAGCAGTTACCCCACAGGGGAGTTTCGGGCTTTCTTT.

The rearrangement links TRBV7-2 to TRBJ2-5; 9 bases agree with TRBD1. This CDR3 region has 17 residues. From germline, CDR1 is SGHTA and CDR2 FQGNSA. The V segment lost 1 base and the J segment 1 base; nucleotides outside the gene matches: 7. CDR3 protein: CASSLDLGQGSQETQYF. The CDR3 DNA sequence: TGTGCCAGCAGCTTAGATCTAGGACAGGGGAGCCAAGAGACCCAGTACTTC.

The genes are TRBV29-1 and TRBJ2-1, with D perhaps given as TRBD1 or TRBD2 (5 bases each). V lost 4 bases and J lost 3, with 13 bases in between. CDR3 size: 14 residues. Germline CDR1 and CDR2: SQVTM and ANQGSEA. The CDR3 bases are TGCAGCGTTGTCTATCGGGGCCACTACAATGAGCAGTTCTTC. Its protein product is CSVVYRGHYNEQFF.

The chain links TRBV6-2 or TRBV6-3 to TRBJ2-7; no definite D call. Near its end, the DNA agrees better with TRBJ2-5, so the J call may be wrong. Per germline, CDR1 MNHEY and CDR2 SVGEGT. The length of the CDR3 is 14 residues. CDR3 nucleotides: TGTGCCAGCAGTTACGCCGGACGTTCGGAGACCCAGTACTTC. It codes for CASSYAGRSETQYF.

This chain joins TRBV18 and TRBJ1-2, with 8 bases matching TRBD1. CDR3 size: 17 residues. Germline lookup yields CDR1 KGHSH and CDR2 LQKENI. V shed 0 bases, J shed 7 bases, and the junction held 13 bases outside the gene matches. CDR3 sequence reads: CASSPPIGTGGGFGYTF. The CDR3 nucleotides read TGTGCCAGCTCACCACCGATCGGGACAGGTGGTGGGTTTGGCTACACCTTC.

This CDR3 is CAIRSGHGEETQYF. In DNA, the CDR3 is TGTGCCATCAGGAGCGGCCATGGGGAAGAGACCCAGTACTTC. This chain connects TRBV10-3 to TRBJ2-5, with TRBD2 as a possible D gene (5 bases). The CDR3 length is 14 residues. Looked up from germline, CDR1 is ENHRY and CDR2 is SYGVKD. V was trimmed by 6 bases and J by 3 bases, leaving 14 bases between them.

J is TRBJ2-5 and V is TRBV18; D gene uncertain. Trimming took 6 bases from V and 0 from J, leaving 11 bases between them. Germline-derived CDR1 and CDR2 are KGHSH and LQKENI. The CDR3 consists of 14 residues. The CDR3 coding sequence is TGTGCCAGCTCCCCATTCTCGTACCAAGAGACCCAGTACTTC. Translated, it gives CASSPFSYQETQYF.

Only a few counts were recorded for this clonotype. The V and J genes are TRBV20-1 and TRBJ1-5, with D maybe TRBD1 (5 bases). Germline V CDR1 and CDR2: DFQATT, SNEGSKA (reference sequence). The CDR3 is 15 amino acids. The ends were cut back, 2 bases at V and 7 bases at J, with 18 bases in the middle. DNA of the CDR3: TGCAGTGCTAGAAACAACCGGGGGGGAAACCAGCCCCAGCATTTT. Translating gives CSARNNRGGNQPQHF.

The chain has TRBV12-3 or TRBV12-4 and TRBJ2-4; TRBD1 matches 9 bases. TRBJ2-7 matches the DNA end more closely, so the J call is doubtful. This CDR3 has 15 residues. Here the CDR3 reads CASSADRGMIYEQYF. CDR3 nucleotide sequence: TGTGCCAGCAGCGCCGACAGGGGGATGATCTACGAGCAGTACTTC.

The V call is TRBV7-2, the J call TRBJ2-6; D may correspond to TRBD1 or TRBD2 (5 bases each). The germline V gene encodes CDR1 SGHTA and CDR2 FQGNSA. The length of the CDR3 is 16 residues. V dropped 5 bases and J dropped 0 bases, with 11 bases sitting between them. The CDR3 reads CASSPGPNSGANVLTF. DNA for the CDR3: TGTGCCAGCAGCCCGGGACCGAACTCTGGGGCCAACGTCCTGACTTTC.

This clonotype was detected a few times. CDR3 amino acids: CSVVLRLAKNIQYF. In DNA, the CDR3 is TGCAGCGTTGTTCTGAGGTTAGCCAAAAACATTCAGTACTTC. J is TRBJ2-4 and V is TRBV29-1, with unresolved D. V shed 4 bases and J shed 0 bases, with 10 bases lying between them. CDR1 is SQVTM, CDR2 ANQGSEA, per germline. The CDR3 contains 14 residues. Full variable domain (outside the CDR3, taken from reference TRBV29-1 and TRBJ2-4): SAVISQKPSRDICQRGTSLTIQCQVDSQVTMMFWYRQQPGQSLTLIATANQGSEATYESGFVIDKFPISRPNLTFSTLTVSNMSPEDSSIYLCSVVLRLAKNIQYFGAGTRLSVL.

CDR3 coding DNA: TGTGCCAGCAGTTTCGAAGGTGGTGTCTACGAGCAGTACTTC. Its protein is CASSFEGGVYEQYF. The chain carries TRBV28 and TRBJ2-7; no definite D call. The V end was cut by 3 bases, the J end by 3 bases, with 12 bases between. CDR3 length: 14 amino acids. Germline CDR1 MDHEN, CDR2 SYDVKM.

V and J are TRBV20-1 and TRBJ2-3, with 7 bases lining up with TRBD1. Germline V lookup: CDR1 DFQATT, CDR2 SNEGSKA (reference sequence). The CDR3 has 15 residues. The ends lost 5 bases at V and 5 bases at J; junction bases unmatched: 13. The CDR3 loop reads CSARERGPVVDTQYF. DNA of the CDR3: TGCAGTGCTCGGGAAAGGGGGCCCGTGGTAGATACGCAGTATTTT.